Described below is a single TCR beta chain sequence and its context. These data originate in a study of shared clonotypes between healthy human individuals. The V gene's germline CDR1 is MNHNS and CDR2 SASEGT. The CDR3 sequence is 17 residues long. V was clipped by 3 bases and J by 7 bases; unmatched bases: 13. The test was conducted at deep level. Sequencing was performed with immunoSEQ multiplex PCR; in TCRdb, only in-frame clones are kept and a portion is missing. The table has about 680,000 clones, about 90% seen once. CD8 cells classed as naive were CD45RO-negative and positively selected for CCR7, excluding terminally differentiated effector memory CD45RA+ cells.

What was sequenced was naive CD8+ T cells sorted from blood. This sequence originates from a man aged 30 to 39 in good health. The V and J genes are TRBV6-1 and TRBJ2-1; 9 bases agree with TRBD2. The CDR3 coding sequence is TGTGCCAGCAGTGATGTCTCGGCGGGAGGGCCTCGGAATGAGCAGTTCTTC. Residues: CASSDVSAGGPRNEQFF.